The 4 T cell receptor beta chains given below trace back to one sample, sequenced in a study of OX40 agonist ivuxolimab in advanced cancers. Clones were read by immunoSEQ multiplex PCR, and TCRdb kept only the in-frame ones, dropping some. The sample carries just over 14,000 clones, 65% to 75% recorded once. This specimen consisted of CD4+ or CD8+ T cells sorted from blood, obtained in a trial of the OX40 agonist ivuxolimab. The receptor source for this set is an adult with an advanced solid tumor such as melanoma, head and neck, liver or kidney cancer.

The rearrangement links TRBV4-2 to TRBJ2-3; 9 bases match TRBD2. The CDR3 is made up of 20 amino acids. The germline V gene encodes CDR1 LGHNA and CDR2 YNFKEQ. V lost 0 bases, J lost 1 base, and 14 bases stayed unmatched. CDR3 coding DNA: TGTGCCAGCAGCCAAGATCTCTTTTTCGCGGGAGGGGAGGGCACAGATACGCAGTATTTT. This gives the protein CASSQDLFFAGGEGTDTQYF.

The chain is built from TRBV4-1 and TRBJ2-1; 11 bases match TRBD2. Unmatched junction bases numbered 8, after V lost 3 bases and J lost 4 bases. The CDR3 spans 17 residues. In germline, CDR1 is MGHRA, CDR2 YSYEKL. The CDR3 spells CASSHGVTSGVYNEQFF. The CDR3 region has the DNA TGCGCCAGCAGCCATGGGGTGACTAGCGGGGTGTACAATGAGCAGTTCTTC.

This clone was observed once. CDR3 sequence (DNA): TGTGCCAGCAGTAGACTAGCAGCGAACACCGGGGAGCTGTTTTTT. The encoded protein is CASSRLAANTGELFF. The chain joins TRBV7-3 to TRBJ2-2; 7 nucleotides align to TRBD2. Germline values: CDR1 SGHTA, CDR2 FQGTGA. The junction had 4 bases not matched to a gene; V was cut back by 6 bases and J by 0 bases. The CDR3 consists of 15 residues. The variable domain in full, with the rest retrieved from reference TRBV7-3 and TRBJ2-2, is GAGVSQTPSNKVTEKGKYVELRCDPISGHTALYWYRQSLGQGPEFLIYFQGTGAADDSGLPNDRFFAVRPEGSVSTLKIQRTERGDSAVYLCASSRLAANTGELFFGEGSRLTVL.

The chain couples TRBV29-1 to TRBJ2-5; a possible D gene is TRBD2 (5 bases). Germline V CDR1 and CDR2: SQVTM, ANQGSEA. The ends were cut back, 0 bases at V and 4 bases at J, with 21 bases in the middle. The CDR3 is made up of 17 amino acids. The CDR3 loop is CSVEDEEWVAFRETQYF. CDR3 bases: TGCAGCGTTGAAGATGAAGAGTGGGTAGCGTTTCGAGAGACCCAGTACTTC.